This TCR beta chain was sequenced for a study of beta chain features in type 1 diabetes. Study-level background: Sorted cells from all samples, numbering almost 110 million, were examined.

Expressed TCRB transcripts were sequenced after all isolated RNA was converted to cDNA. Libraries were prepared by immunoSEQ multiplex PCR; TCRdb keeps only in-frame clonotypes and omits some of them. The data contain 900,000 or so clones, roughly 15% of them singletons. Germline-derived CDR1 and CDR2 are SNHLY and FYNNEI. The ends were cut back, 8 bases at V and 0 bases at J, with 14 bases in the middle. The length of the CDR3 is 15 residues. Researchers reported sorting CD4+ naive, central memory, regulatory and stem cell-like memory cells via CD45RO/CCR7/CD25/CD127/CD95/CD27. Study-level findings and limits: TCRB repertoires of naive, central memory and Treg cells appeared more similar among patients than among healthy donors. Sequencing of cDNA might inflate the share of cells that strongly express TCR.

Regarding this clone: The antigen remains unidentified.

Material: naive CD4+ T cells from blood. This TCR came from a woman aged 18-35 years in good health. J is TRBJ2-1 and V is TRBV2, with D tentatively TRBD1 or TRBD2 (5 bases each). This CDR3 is CASGLLDSSYNEQFF. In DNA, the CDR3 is TGTGCCAGCGGCCTACTAGACAGCTCCTACAATGAGCAGTTCTTC.